In this sample, the clone carrying this T cell receptor beta chain turned up a few times. Its antigen is unknown. This entry belongs to a study of T cell repertoires in cytomegalovirus infection. TCRdb re-derived calls from the reads in MiXCR, one entry per CDR3 protein. The sample carries hundreds of thousands of distinct CDR3 sequences, approximately 31% recorded once. The CDR3 is made up of 12 amino acids. The germline V gene has CDR1 KGHDR and CDR2 SFDVKD. Trimming shortened V by 4 bases and J by 5 bases, and 5 bases separated the two germline ends. The chain combines TRBV24-1 with TRBJ2-1, with unresolved D. The source material was cultured CD8+ T cells from PBMCs, sampled from culture after CMV antigen stimulation. This clonotype originated in a human donor in good health (CMV status not recorded). Some clones in this sample may be carry-over from other donors' samples. CDR3 coding DNA: TGTGCCACCAGTGACTCAGACAATGAGCAGTTCTTC. Protein sequence: CATSDSDNEQFF.